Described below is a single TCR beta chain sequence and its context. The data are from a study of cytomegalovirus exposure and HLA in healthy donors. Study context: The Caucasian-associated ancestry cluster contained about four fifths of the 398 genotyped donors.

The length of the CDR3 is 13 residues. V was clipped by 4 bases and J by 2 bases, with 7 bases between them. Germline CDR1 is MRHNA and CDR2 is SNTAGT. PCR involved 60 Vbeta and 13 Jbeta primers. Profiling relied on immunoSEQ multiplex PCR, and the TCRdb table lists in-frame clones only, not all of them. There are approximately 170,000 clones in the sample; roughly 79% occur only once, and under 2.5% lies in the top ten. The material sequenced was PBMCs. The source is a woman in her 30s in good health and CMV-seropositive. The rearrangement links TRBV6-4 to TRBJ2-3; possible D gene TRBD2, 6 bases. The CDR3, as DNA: TGTGCCAGCAGTGCTAGCGACACAGATACGCAGTATTTT. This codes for CASSASDTDTQYF.